Described below is a single T cell receptor (beta chain) sequence and its context. Here immunoSEQ multiplex PCR was the method, and the copy in TCRdb shows in-frame clones only, minus some. The data hold tens of thousands of clones, with 90% observed a single time. The germline V and J ends were trimmed by 0 bases and 2 bases, with 14 bases remaining between them. This CDR3 has 16 amino acids. The germline V gene has CDR1 MGHRA and CDR2 YSYEKL. The data belong to a study of blood T cell repertoires in COVID-19. Input material: peripheral blood. The chain employs TRBV4-1 and TRBJ2-7; TRBD2 might be the D (6 bases). The source of this sequence is a man aged 18 to 35 with COVID-19, enrolled during active disease. The chain's CDR3 is CASSQDRGRGAYEQYF. The CDR3 nucleotides are TGCGCCAGCAGCCAAGATCGAGGGCGGGGTGCCTACGAGCAGTACTTC.